This T cell receptor (beta chain) comes out of a study of long-term antiretroviral therapy in people with HIV. Study-wide findings and caveats: Specimens of blood were obtained during 2004 to 2017, possibly under older ART regimens.

It was version v3.0 of the immunoSEQ assay that was run at survey level. The table came from immunoSEQ multiplex PCR; TCRdb's copy has only in-frame clones and leaves some out. The table records approximately 33,000 clones, approximately 83% of them present only once. Concerning this clone itself: Its antigen is as yet unknown.

The CDR3 loop spans 14 amino acids. V was shortened by 0 bases and J by 7 bases, with 13 bases between the two germline ends. CDR1 and CDR2 from the germline V gene are SGHDT and YYEEEE. Participants living with HIV all received treatment in the United States. This specimen consisted of unsorted PBMCs, obtained 0.8 years before starting antiretroviral therapy. V gene TRBV5-6 combines with J gene TRBJ1-1, with a weak D call TRBD1 (5 bases). The receptor's source is a man aged 18 to 30 with HIV. CDR3 in amino acids: CASSLDRSVGEAFF. As DNA, the CDR3 is TGTGCCAGCAGCTTGGACAGGTCGGTTGGTGAAGCTTTCTTT.